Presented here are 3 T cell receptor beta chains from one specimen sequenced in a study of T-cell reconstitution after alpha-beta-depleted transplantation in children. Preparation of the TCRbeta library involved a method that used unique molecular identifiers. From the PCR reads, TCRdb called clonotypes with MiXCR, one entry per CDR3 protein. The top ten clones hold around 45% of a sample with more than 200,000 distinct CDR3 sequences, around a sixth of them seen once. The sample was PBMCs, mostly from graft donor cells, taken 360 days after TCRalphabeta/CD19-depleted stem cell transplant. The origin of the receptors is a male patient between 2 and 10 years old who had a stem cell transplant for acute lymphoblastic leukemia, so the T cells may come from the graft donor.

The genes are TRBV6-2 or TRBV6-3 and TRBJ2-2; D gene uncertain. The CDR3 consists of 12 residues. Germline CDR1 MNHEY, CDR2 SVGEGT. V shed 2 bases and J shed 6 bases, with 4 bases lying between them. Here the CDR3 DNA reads TGTGCCAGCAGTTACAATTCCGGGGAGCTGTTTTTT. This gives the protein CASSYNSGELFF.

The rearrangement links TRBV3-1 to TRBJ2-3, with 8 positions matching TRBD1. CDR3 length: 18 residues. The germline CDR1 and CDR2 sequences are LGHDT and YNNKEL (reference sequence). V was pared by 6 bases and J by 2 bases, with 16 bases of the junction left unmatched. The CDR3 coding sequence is TGTGCCAGCAGTCGAGACAGGGGACAGTACCGCTTCACAGATACGCAGTATTTT. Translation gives CASSRDRGQYRFTDTQYF.

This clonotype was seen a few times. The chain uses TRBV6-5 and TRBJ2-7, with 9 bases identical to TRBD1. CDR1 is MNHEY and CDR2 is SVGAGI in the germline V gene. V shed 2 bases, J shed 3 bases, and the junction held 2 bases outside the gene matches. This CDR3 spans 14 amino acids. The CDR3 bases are TGTGCCAGCAGTTACCTGACAGGGGGCTACGAGCAGTACTTC. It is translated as CASSYLTGGYEQYF.